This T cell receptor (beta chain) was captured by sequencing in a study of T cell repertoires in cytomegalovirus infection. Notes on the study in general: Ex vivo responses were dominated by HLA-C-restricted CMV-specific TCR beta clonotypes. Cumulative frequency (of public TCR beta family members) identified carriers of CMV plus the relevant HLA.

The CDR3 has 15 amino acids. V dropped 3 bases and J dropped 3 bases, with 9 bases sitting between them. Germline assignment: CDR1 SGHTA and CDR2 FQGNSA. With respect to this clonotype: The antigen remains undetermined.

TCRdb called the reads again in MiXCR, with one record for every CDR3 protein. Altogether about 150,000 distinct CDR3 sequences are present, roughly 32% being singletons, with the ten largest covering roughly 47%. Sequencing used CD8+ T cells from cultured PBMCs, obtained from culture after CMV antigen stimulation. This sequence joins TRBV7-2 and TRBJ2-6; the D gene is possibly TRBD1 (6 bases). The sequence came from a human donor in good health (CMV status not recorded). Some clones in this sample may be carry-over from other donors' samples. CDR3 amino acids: CASSFNRVGANVLTF. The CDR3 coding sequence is TGTGCCAGCAGCTTTAACAGGGTTGGGGCCAACGTCCTGACTTTC.